This entry features one T cell receptor beta chain sequence. This clone showed up just once. Its antigen remains undetermined. Base qualities are not at hand, and no much larger clone is one base apart. The data stem from a study of cytomegalovirus exposure and HLA in healthy donors (dated by TCRdb to the late 2010s). At the level of the whole study: According to an earlier analysis of around 600 of the donors, about 180 million T cells yielded some 110 million unique TCR beta sequences and more than 250 Gb of sequence data. An early release that covered approximately 600 HLA-typed donors contained around 300 gigabases of sequencing data and 65 million to 100 million unique TCR sequences. Among the roughly 380 genotyped donors, approximately 82% belonged to the genetic ancestry cluster associated with self-reported Caucasian donors. The study was designed to test whether signatures of past pathogen exposure could be identified by cataloging public T cell receptors. The T cell repertoires of 700 or so subjects were profiled by immunosequencing and related to cytomegalovirus serostatus. Besides the first cohort of 666 subjects, a separate validation cohort made up of over a hundred different subjects was used. High-throughput TCR immunosequencing, statistical association of individual TCRs with disease status, and machine learning were combined to predict cytomegalovirus infection status. To study patterns of TCR occurrence, a later analysis re-analyzed previously published TCR beta repertoires from around 670 donors and added high-resolution HLA genotyping. In the later analysis, no new phenotypic data were used to find candidate immune exposures; instead, reliance was placed on TCR beta sequences and their occurrence across donors. To decide whether each TCR beta V gene segment behaved as functional or pseudogenic, an earlier analysis of some 540 of the donors relied on high-throughput TCR beta sequencing. Donor age, sex, ethnicity and CMV serostatus were collected together with the repertoire data. Genome-wide SNP genotypes for about three fifths of the roughly 700 donors were used in a later genetic analysis, which treated that subset as a discovery cohort. Every repertoire in the discovery cohort had been generated on one and the same sequencing platform. HLA typing included class I and class II loci at four-digit resolution. The number of donors typed differed by locus, with about 629-640 for A, B, C, DRB1 and DQB1, 522 for DQA1, approximately 580 for DPA1, and 400 to 490 for DPB1. Roughly 5 DR-DQ haplotypes were handled as single units for association and clustering, since linkage in the cohort was strong. Among roughly 400 genotyped donors of the cohort, an average of approximately 250,000 unique TCR beta nucleotide sequences were sequenced per donor, 15% to 20% of them non-productive.

Overall study results and their limits: At a false discovery rate of 0.05, a later analysis linked 15,000 to 20,000 TCR beta sequences to specific HLA alleles. The sequencing pipeline was judged likely to have produced a cluster of highly shared sequence variants as a technical artifact. In a later analysis, HLA-associated TCR beta chains were found to be more clonally expanded and to have lower generation probabilities than equally common non-associated chains. Sequencing depth was assumed to be roughly uniform across donors in the presence/absence analyses, though that assumption may not hold. Because HLA typing was unavailable for some donors at each locus, only the typed subset was used in association tests. When HLA alleles, especially DR and DQ, strongly co-occurred, TCR associations were difficult to assign to individual alleles. Across donors, most TCR sequences were observed very rarely, whereas some public TCRs were present in many individuals. This cohort had only TCR beta chains sequenced, and the lack of alpha or paired-chain data limited which features could be detected. Three of the identified cytomegalovirus-associated TCR beta chains were confirmed in vitro to be specific for cytomegalovirus antigens. A total of around 150 TCR beta chains were listed by the study as associated with cytomegalovirus. In a later analysis, the rate of TCR association differed among HLA loci, with DRB1 alleles having the most associated TCRs and HLA-C alleles having the fewest. The earlier analysis of about 600 of the donors excluded roughly 17 rarely observed V segments, including chromosome 9 orphons, because counts were too low. Correlated functional status among segregating V segments might reflect linkage disequilibrium, but an unknown experimental factor could not be ruled out. CMV serostatus was the only immune exposure information available for the cohort. According to a later analysis, parvovirus B19, influenza, CMV and Epstein-Barr virus appeared linked to several top co-occurrence clusters. An association between a missense DCLRE1C variant and V-gene and J-gene trimming of TCR beta chains was found in a later genetic analysis and replicated in an independent cohort. A further reported finding was that TCR beta sequences accurately predicted the HLA-A and HLA-B alleles for most subjects in the first cohort. In both the original and validation cohorts, the classifier was reported to diagnose cytomegalovirus status with high specificity and sensitivity. It was suggested by the authors that the approach could potentially be generalized to other disease states and immunological phenotypes. In an earlier analysis of fewer than 750 of the donors, most TCR beta V segments were observed in productive rearrangements about 87% or about 30% of the time, broadly matching IMGT annotations. A later analysis found that most CMV-associated TCR beta chains appeared HLA-restricted, with HLA associations seemingly driven largely by CMV exposure. Compared with the approximately 710-donor mean, donors in an Asian-associated ancestry cluster had fewer N-insertions in productive TCRs, according to a later genetic analysis.

The cohort consisted of hundreds of healthy bone marrow donors. Cohort members were all nominally healthy when sampled, although unrecorded immune exposures were likely present. The donor was CMV seronegative and was included in the group of about 400 seronegative cohort members. Every donor gave a peripheral blood sample, and the peripheral blood mononuclear cells from that sample were used for TCR beta sequencing. The Qiagen DNeasy Blood Extraction Kit was used to extract genomic DNA from the blood cell samples. The library was generated by the immunoSEQ multiplex PCR assay. For the multiplex PCR, a mixture combining 60 forward primers for TCR Vbeta segments and 13 reverse primers for TCR Jbeta segments was used. A multiplex PCR assay on genomic DNA amplified the CDR3 region of rearranged TCR beta genes. Amplified TCR beta libraries were sequenced as 87-base-pair reads on the Illumina HiSeq System. Processing in the source paper ran as follows. Across the 670 or so repertoires, a later analysis counted roughly 77 million unique TCR beta chains, around 10 million of which were shared by at least two donors. Raw reads were error-corrected and collapsed into unique sequences with a nearest-neighbor algorithm that merged closely related sequences to remove PCR and sequencing errors. CDR3 sequences were aligned to IMGT reference sequences to assign V, D and J gene segments. For a sequence to be retained, at least a six-nucleotide match to both a V gene segment and a J gene segment was required. A rearrangement was called productive if the CDR3 had no stop codons and remained in frame with V and J, and every other rearrangement was called non-productive. CDR3 was defined according to IMGT convention as the region running from the second conserved V-encoded cysteine to the conserved J-encoded phenylalanine. The earlier analysis of 587 of the donors excluded sequences that lacked an unambiguous match to a single V gene segment. An earlier analysis of several hundred of the donors called V segments functional above 56.7% productive rearrangements and segregating when the between-donor standard deviation exceeded 5%. A statistical classification framework was built for diagnosing cytomegalovirus status from the catalog of TCR beta chain sequences. V and J gene assignment, in a later analysis, came from comparing TCR nucleotide sequences with IMGT/GENE-DB human TR gene sequences. A later analysis assigned CDR3 sequences and most-parsimonious VDJ recombination scenarios with the TCRdist pipeline. In a later analysis, each TCR beta chain was defined by its CDR3 amino acid sequence together with its V-gene family, and reads lacking a unique V-gene family were excluded. To address suspected cross-contamination and a sequencing artifact, a later analysis removed 592 highly shared, low-generation-probability nucleotide sequences. A later analysis calculated a clonal expansion index for each public chain from normalized within-repertoire ranks of inferred template counts. In a later analysis, generation probabilities were computed using a VDJ recombination model fitted to out-of-frame rearrangements, and the results were checked against IGoR. In a later analysis, TCR-TCR, TCR-HLA and TCR-CMV co-occurrence was scored with hypergeometric tests, and a repertoire-size bias correction was applied to TCR pairs. False discovery rates were estimated in a later analysis by permuting HLA or CMV assignments 20 times. A later analysis grouped co-occurring TCRs with DBSCAN, adding TCRdist sequence similarity when clustering within HLA-allele-positive subsets. Co-occurrence clustering excluded repertoires with fewer than 30,000 or more than 120,000 public chains, plus five with anomalous nucleotide sharing. In TCRdb, the immuneACCESS table is reduced to in-frame sequences with V and J assigned. These tables do not hold every clone; where another copy was compared, an unresolved V gene accounts for under half, and the others remain unexplained. That table supplies the V and J calls and clone size; D and trimming were determined from the DNA. The sample yields about 98,000 clones; around 67% were counted once. The ten largest account for approximately 1.8% of the sample.

The sequencing sample was made of PBMCs. This TCR was recovered from a male donor in good health and CMV-seronegative.

The CDR3 reads as follows: CASSYRSQETQYF. The DNA reads as follows: TGTGCCAGCAGCTATCGGTCGCAAGAGACCCAGTACTTC. The rearranged chain carries TRBV9 and TRBJ2-5; the D gene cannot be resolved reliably. The CDR3, cysteine through phenylalanine, is 13 amino acids long. The kept DNA is CDR3 alone, 39 bases in frame from the first base. CDR1 and CDR2 are read off the germline V gene as SGDLS and YYNGEE. The germline ends are 9 bases apart after V is trimmed by 4 bases and J by 2 bases.